The source of this TCR beta chain is a study of T cells in Graves' hyperthyroidism and ophthalmopathy. Those patients with uncontrolled infection, other autoimmune disease, pregnancy or lactation were excluded. The investigators amplified TCR beta CDR3 regions from RNA transcripts. A first-round RT-PCR of the TCR CDR3 used the HTBI primer set. TCRdb passed the multiplex PCR reads through MiXCR, listing each CDR3 protein once. The table includes 600,000 to 750,000 distinct CDR3 sequences, 17% detected once. This clonotype was seen a few times. V lost 8 bases to trimming and J lost 0 bases, with 19 bases between them. The length of the CDR3 is 15 residues. Germline values: CDR1 SQVTM, CDR2 ANQGSEA.

The source is a man aged 45-60 years with Graves' hyperthyroidism. The specimen was blood. J is TRBJ1-1 and V is TRBV29-1, with TRBD1 as a possible D gene (5 bases). The CDR3 protein is CSTPKGSNMNTEAFF. In DNA form, the CDR3 reads TGCAGCACTCCTAAGGGGTCAAATATGAACACTGAAGCTTTCTTT. Full variable domain (missing parts from reference TRBV29-1 and TRBJ1-1): SAVISQKPSRDICQRGTSLTIQCQVDSQVTMMFWYRQQPGQSLTLIATANQGSEATYESGFVIDKFPISRPNLTFSTLTVSNMSPEDSSIYLCSTPKGSNMNTEAFFGQGTRLTVV.